This TCR beta chain was found in a study of long-term antiretroviral therapy in people with HIV. Study outcomes and limitations: Collection of the blood, which took place between the mid-2000s and the late 2010s, possibly occurred under older ART regimens.

The V gene end was trimmed by 4 bases and the J gene end by 7 bases; junction bases not matched to a gene: 7. Germline loops: CDR1 SGHRS, CDR2 YFSETQ. This CDR3 comprises 15 residues. The run of the v3.0 immunoSEQ assay was at survey level. TCRdb keeps only in-frame clones here, not all; method: immunoSEQ multiplex PCR. The data contain about 15,000 clones, over 70% of them singletons. On this clone: Its target is unknown.

Material: unsorted PBMCs, obtained 1.5 years before starting antiretroviral therapy. The rearrangement uses TRBV5-1 and TRBJ1-6; 8 bases line up with TRBD1. The origin of this receptor is a woman between 50 and 59 years old with HIV. For the CDR3, the DNA is TGCGCCAGCAGCCCGGGACAGGAGGGAAATTCACCCCTCCACTTT. This translates into CASSPGQEGNSPLHF. Supplemented by reference TRBV5-1 and TRBJ1-6, the full variable domain reads KAGVTQTPRYLIKTRGQQVTLSCSPISGHRSVSWYQQTPGQGLQFLFEYFSETQRNKGNFPGRFSGRQFSNSRSEMNVSTLELGDSALYLCASSPGQEGNSPLHFGNGTRLTVT.